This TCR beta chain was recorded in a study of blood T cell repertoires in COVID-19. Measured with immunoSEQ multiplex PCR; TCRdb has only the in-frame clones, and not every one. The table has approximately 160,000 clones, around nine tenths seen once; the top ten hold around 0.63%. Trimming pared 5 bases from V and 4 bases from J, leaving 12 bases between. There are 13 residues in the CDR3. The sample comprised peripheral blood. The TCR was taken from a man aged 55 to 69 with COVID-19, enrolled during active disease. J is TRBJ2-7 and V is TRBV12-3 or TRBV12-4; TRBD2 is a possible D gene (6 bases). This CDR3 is CASSPGTPYEQYF. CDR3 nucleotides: TGTGCCAGCAGTCCCGGGACTCCTTACGAGCAGTACTTC.